This entry describes one T cell receptor beta chain. What it recognizes is unknown. Naivety among CD8 cells was defined by CD45RO negativity and positive CCR7 selection, thereby excluding terminally differentiated effector memory CD45RA+ cells. These data are taken from a study of shared clonotypes between healthy human individuals. Study outcomes and limitations: Rarefaction showed sorted-subset sequencing was incomplete despite large depth. Naive subsets typically showed greater estimated richness than memory subsets.

Sequenced by immunoSEQ multiplex PCR; TCRdb stores in-frame clones only, minus some. The sample yields approximately 2,200,000 clones, 90% to 95% seen once. The clonotype originates from a man in his late teens or twenties in good health. Some clones in this sample may be carry-over from other donors' samples. The sequencing sample was made of naive CD8+ T cells from PBMCs.

CDR3 residues: CASSLDYQPQHF. The DNA of the CDR3 is TGTGCCAGCAGCTTGGATTATCAGCCCCAGCATTTT. The chain joins TRBV7-8 to TRBJ1-5; unclear D gene. The ends were cut back, 3 bases at V and 5 bases at J, with 5 bases in the middle. Germline V gene lookup returns CDR1 SGHVS and CDR2 FQNEAQ. The CDR3 is 12 residues long.